The entry that follows covers one T cell receptor (beta chain) sequence. What it recognizes is unknown. The germline V gene encodes CDR1 MGHDK and CDR2 SYGVNS. The length of the CDR3 is 14 residues. V lost 4 bases to trimming and J lost 1 base, with 10 bases between them. Healthy Caucasians provided all donations. TCRdb passed the 5' RACE reads through MiXCR, listing each CDR3 protein once. This sample yields 310,000 or so distinct CDR3 sequences, of which about 8.9% are seen a single time; less than 2.5% belongs to the top ten. The data are from a study of identical twins. Broader study findings: Model-predicted out-of-frame TCR alpha sharing fell below observed values in monozygotic twins. Invariant MAIT and iNKT cells may have partly biased zero-insertion analyses.

These data were also filed under a second study, of yellow fever vaccine responses in identical twins.

The chain couples TRBV25-1 to TRBJ1-1; no reliable D call. The TCR originated in a woman aged 18-29 years in good health. The material sequenced was memory (CD45RO+) T cells sorted from blood. This CDR3 is CASSARLGNTEAFF. CDR3 coding DNA: TGTGCCAGCAGTGCGAGGTTAGGGAACACTGAAGCTTTCTTT.